The rows below give T cell receptor beta chains drawn from one sample of a study of post-analysis software for immune sequencing data. TCRdb passed the PCR reads through MiXCR, listing each CDR3 protein once. The sample carries 600,000 to 700,000 distinct CDR3 sequences, over 45% recorded once. The specimen was blood. These receptors were taken from a girl aged 2 to 10 with multiple sclerosis. Each CDR3 is given with its conserved first and last residue. A D gene is named only where the DNA matches it firmly. Clone size is not always given. Where it is, it says once, few, many or a class for expanded clones.

j_call: TRBJ2-3; clone_size: few; d_call: .; v_call: TRBV19; cdr3_aa: CASSIDVTGTSTDTQYF; cdr3_nt: TGTGCCAGTAGTATAGATGTGACAGGAACTAGCACAGATACGCAGTATTTT
j_call: TRBJ2-4; clone_size: .; d_call: TRBD1; v_call: TRBV29-1; cdr3_aa: CSAGRGGTGTYERYF; cdr3_nt: TGCAGCGCTGGCCGAGGGGGGACAGGGACCTACGAGCGGTACTTC
j_call: TRBJ2-2; clone_size: .; d_call: .; v_call: TRBV24-1; cdr3_aa: CATSDYPGGQGKTGELFF; cdr3_nt: TGTGCCACCAGTGATTATCCGGGGGGACAAGGCAAAACCGGGGAGCTGTTTTTT
j_call: TRBJ1-2; clone_size: .; d_call: .; v_call: TRBV6-5; cdr3_aa: CASSYSNTGWNYGYTF; cdr3_nt: TGTGCCAGCAGTTACTCGAACACAGGGTGGAACTATGGCTACACCTTC
j_call: TRBJ1-5; clone_size: once; d_call: TRBD1; v_call: TRBV2; cdr3_aa: CASSGQGHSNQPQHF; cdr3_nt: TGTGCCAGCAGCGGACAGGGCCATAGCAATCAGCCCCAGCATTTT
j_call: TRBJ2-3; clone_size: .; d_call: .; v_call: TRBV12-3/TRBV12-4; cdr3_aa: CASSFRGNTDTQYF; cdr3_nt: TGTGCCAGCAGTTTCAGGGGAAACACAGATACGCAGTATTTT
j_call: TRBJ2-7; clone_size: .; d_call: TRBD1; v_call: TRBV5-1; cdr3_aa: CASSFGQGGDYEQYF; cdr3_nt: TGCGCCAGCAGCTTTGGACAGGGTGGGGACTACGAGCAGTACTTC
j_call: TRBJ2-7; clone_size: .; d_call: TRBD1; v_call: TRBV5-1; cdr3_aa: CASSRGQGAEQYF; cdr3_nt: TGCGCCAGCAGCCGCGGACAGGGGGCCGAGCAGTACTTC
j_call: TRBJ2-1; clone_size: few; d_call: TRBD2; v_call: TRBV6-2/TRBV6-3; cdr3_aa: CASSSDLAGARNEQFF; cdr3_nt: TGTGCCAGCAGTTCGGATCTAGCGGGGGCCCGCAATGAGCAGTTCTTC
j_call: TRBJ2-3; clone_size: .; d_call: TRBD2; v_call: TRBV5-1; cdr3_aa: CASSLAASGRRTDTQYF; cdr3_nt: TGCGCCAGCAGCTTGGCGGCTAGCGGGAGAAGGACAGATACGCAGTATTTT
j_call: TRBJ2-7; clone_size: .; d_call: .; v_call: TRBV4-1; cdr3_aa: CASSQVVLGLADSYEQYF; cdr3_nt: TGCGCCAGCAGCCAAGTAGTTTTGGGGCTAGCCGACTCCTACGAGCAGTACTTC
j_call: TRBJ2-7; clone_size: few; d_call: .; v_call: TRBV27; cdr3_aa: CASSLGSHEQYF; cdr3_nt: TGTGCCAGCAGTTTAGGGTCCCACGAGCAGTACTTC
j_call: TRBJ1-5; clone_size: once; d_call: TRBD1; v_call: TRBV6-6; cdr3_aa: CASSYSGQGSPQPQHF; cdr3_nt: TGTGCCAGCAGTTACTCGGGACAGGGAAGCCCTCAGCCCCAGCATTTT
j_call: TRBJ2-1; clone_size: once; d_call: TRBD1; v_call: TRBV7-9; cdr3_aa: CASSLAGTGKNEQFF; cdr3_nt: TGTGCCAGCAGCTTAGCCGGGACAGGGAAGAATGAGCAGTTCTTC
j_call: TRBJ2-5; clone_size: .; d_call: .; v_call: TRBV4-2; cdr3_aa: CASSQDGLAFGETQYF; cdr3_nt: TGTGCCAGCAGCCAAGACGGGCTAGCCTTTGGAGAGACCCAGTACTTC
j_call: TRBJ2-7; clone_size: .; d_call: .; v_call: TRBV20-1; cdr3_aa: CSARDPRGGYEQYF; cdr3_nt: TGCAGTGCTAGAGATCCCAGGGGTGGGTACGAGCAGTACTTC
j_call: TRBJ1-5; clone_size: few; d_call: .; v_call: TRBV18; cdr3_aa: CASSPIGRGPQHF; cdr3_nt: TGTGCCAGCTCACCCATAGGACGGGGGCCCCAGCATTTT
j_call: TRBJ2-7; clone_size: .; d_call: .; v_call: TRBV7-2; cdr3_aa: CASSLEGRPYEQYF; cdr3_nt: TGTGCCAGCAGCTTAGAGGGCAGACCCTACGAGCAGTACTTC
j_call: TRBJ2-3; clone_size: .; d_call: .; v_call: TRBV20-1; cdr3_aa: CSASSASTDTQYF; cdr3_nt: TGCAGTGCTAGCAGCGCTAGCACAGATACGCAGTATTTT
j_call: TRBJ2-5; clone_size: .; d_call: TRBD2; v_call: TRBV7-2; cdr3_aa: CASTTSSGWETQYF; cdr3_nt: TGTGCCAGCACGACGTCTAGCGGTTGGGAGACCCAGTACTTC
j_call: TRBJ2-7; clone_size: .; d_call: .; v_call: TRBV20-1; cdr3_aa: CSASLRSWNEQYF; cdr3_nt: TGCAGTGCTAGTCTCCGGAGTTGGAACGAGCAGTACTTC
j_call: TRBJ2-7; clone_size: once; d_call: TRBD1; v_call: TRBV5-5; cdr3_aa: CASSLVGTGPYEQYF; cdr3_nt: TGTGCCAGCAGCTTGGTGGGGACAGGGCCCTACGAGCAGTACTTC
j_call: TRBJ1-1; clone_size: .; d_call: .; v_call: TRBV18; cdr3_aa: CASSPRDSSEHTEAFF; cdr3_nt: TGTGCCAGCTCACCACGAGACTCCTCTGAACACACTGAAGCTTTCTTT
j_call: TRBJ1-2; clone_size: few; d_call: TRBD1; v_call: TRBV7-9; cdr3_aa: CASSLGTGGANYGYTF; cdr3_nt: TGTGCCAGCAGCCTTGGGACAGGGGGAGCTAACTATGGCTACACCTTC
j_call: TRBJ1-4; clone_size: .; d_call: TRBD1; v_call: TRBV29-1; cdr3_aa: CSVEDWPGQEEEKLFF; cdr3_nt: TGCAGCGTTGAAGATTGGCCGGGACAGGAGGAGGAAAAACTGTTTTTT
j_call: TRBJ2-3; clone_size: .; d_call: TRBD2; v_call: TRBV5-1; cdr3_aa: CASNSLPGSGGADTQYF; cdr3_nt: TGCGCCAGCAACTCTCTCCCGGGGAGCGGGGGGGCAGATACGCAGTATTTT
j_call: TRBJ2-1; clone_size: .; d_call: TRBD2; v_call: TRBV7-6; cdr3_aa: CASSPASGREQFF; cdr3_nt: TGTGCCAGCAGCCCCGCTAGCGGGAGGGAGCAGTTCTTC
j_call: TRBJ2-3; clone_size: .; d_call: .; v_call: TRBV12-3/TRBV12-4; cdr3_aa: CASQSPQPFTDTQYF; cdr3_nt: TGTGCCAGCCAATCCCCTCAACCGTTCACAGATACGCAGTATTTT
j_call: TRBJ1-5; clone_size: .; d_call: TRBD1; v_call: TRBV20-1; cdr3_aa: CSASSDRYSNQPQHF; cdr3_nt: TGCAGTGCTTCCTCGGACAGGTATAGCAATCAGCCCCAGCATTTT
j_call: TRBJ2-3; clone_size: .; d_call: TRBD2; v_call: TRBV20-1; cdr3_aa: CSARDDEGLAGKDTQYF; cdr3_nt: TGCAGTGCTAGAGACGACGAGGGACTAGCGGGAAAAGATACGCAGTATTTT
j_call: TRBJ1-1; clone_size: .; d_call: .; v_call: TRBV3-1; cdr3_aa: CASSQEVGNTEAFF; cdr3_nt: TGTGCCAGCAGCCAAGAGGTGGGGAACACTGAAGCTTTCTTT
j_call: TRBJ2-1; clone_size: .; d_call: .; v_call: TRBV28; cdr3_aa: CATQGTDGYNEQFF; cdr3_nt: TGTGCCACCCAGGGGACCGACGGCTACAATGAGCAGTTCTTC
j_call: TRBJ2-1; clone_size: .; d_call: .; v_call: TRBV10-2; cdr3_aa: CASSVQGRINEQFF; cdr3_nt: TGCGCCAGCAGTGTCCAGGGAAGAATCAATGAGCAGTTCTTC
j_call: TRBJ2-3; clone_size: few; d_call: TRBD1; v_call: TRBV11-2; cdr3_aa: CASRRGQFTDTQYF; cdr3_nt: TGTGCCAGCAGGAGGGGGCAGTTCACAGATACGCAGTATTTT
j_call: TRBJ2-7; clone_size: .; d_call: TRBD2; v_call: TRBV9; cdr3_aa: CASTLFLRGTIYEQYF; cdr3_nt: TGTGCCAGCACCTTATTCCTGCGGGGGACCATCTACGAGCAGTACTTC
j_call: TRBJ2-3; clone_size: few; d_call: .; v_call: TRBV20-1; cdr3_aa: CSAREAADTQYF; cdr3_nt: TGCAGTGCTAGAGAGGCTGCAGATACGCAGTATTTT
j_call: TRBJ2-7; clone_size: .; d_call: .; v_call: TRBV5-1; cdr3_aa: CASSPAGQNYEQYF; cdr3_nt: TGCGCCAGCAGTCCCGCGGGACAAAACTACGAGCAGTACTTC
j_call: TRBJ2-3; clone_size: .; d_call: TRBD2; v_call: TRBV5-1; cdr3_aa: CASSLVVGGGAYTQYF; cdr3_nt: TGCGCCAGCAGCTTGGTTGTCGGCGGGGGGGCGTATACGCAGTATTTT
j_call: TRBJ2-1; clone_size: few; d_call: .; v_call: TRBV12-3/TRBV12-4; cdr3_aa: CASSLGWNEQFF; cdr3_nt: TGTGCCAGCAGCCTCGGATGGAATGAGCAGTTCTTC
j_call: TRBJ2-1; clone_size: few; d_call: .; v_call: TRBV15; cdr3_aa: CATSRGRGSSYNEQFF; cdr3_nt: TGTGCCACCAGCAGGGGTCGGGGGAGCTCCTACAATGAGCAGTTCTTC
j_call: TRBJ2-1; clone_size: .; d_call: .; v_call: TRBV11-2; cdr3_aa: CASSPGLTNEQFF; cdr3_nt: TGTGCCAGCAGCCCCGGACTGACAAATGAGCAGTTCTTC
j_call: TRBJ2-7; clone_size: .; d_call: .; v_call: TRBV5-1; cdr3_aa: CASSLGWGEIEQYF; cdr3_nt: TGCGCCAGCAGCTTGGGATGGGGTGAAATCGAGCAGTACTTC
j_call: TRBJ1-2; clone_size: few; d_call: .; v_call: TRBV20-1; cdr3_aa: CSARETGANYGYTF; cdr3_nt: TGCAGTGCTAGAGAGACAGGAGCTAACTATGGCTACACCTTC
j_call: TRBJ2-1; clone_size: .; d_call: .; v_call: TRBV20-1; cdr3_aa: CSATSLRNEQFF; cdr3_nt: TGCAGTGCTACCAGCTTGAGGAATGAGCAGTTCTTC
j_call: TRBJ2-2; clone_size: .; d_call: .; v_call: TRBV20-1; cdr3_aa: CSARSAGSTGELFF; cdr3_nt: TGCAGTGCTAGATCCGCGGGGAGCACCGGGGAGCTGTTTTTT
j_call: TRBJ2-5; clone_size: few; d_call: TRBD1; v_call: TRBV20-1; cdr3_aa: CSARDAGTGVETQYF; cdr3_nt: TGCAGTGCTAGAGACGCGGGGACAGGGGTGGAGACCCAGTACTTC
j_call: TRBJ1-5; clone_size: .; d_call: TRBD1; v_call: TRBV6-6; cdr3_aa: CASSYDRGDQPQHF; cdr3_nt: TGTGCCAGCAGTTACGACAGGGGGGATCAGCCCCAGCATTTT
j_call: TRBJ2-7; clone_size: few; d_call: .; v_call: TRBV12-5; cdr3_aa: CASGLSQGQLSYEQYF; cdr3_nt: TGTGCTAGTGGTTTGAGCCAGGGTCAACTTTCCTACGAGCAGTACTTC